This TCR beta chain comes out of a study of blood T cell repertoires in COVID-19 (TCRdb year 2020). Looking at the study overall: The collaborator samples originated in the United States, Italy and Spain and spanned the acute and convalescent phases of COVID-19. The samples were drawn from the first 160 participants of the ongoing ImmuneRACE study and from 1,254 subjects provided by 6 global collaborators. Where available, HLA class I and class II types were obtained from metadata supplied by the sample provider rather than from assay-based typing. The repertoires were released in a freely available public database meant as a resource for research on the immune response to SARS-CoV-2. Nearly every sample came with metadata listing a de-identified subject ID, COVID-19 status, age in years and sex. The material from the prospective study consisted of cDNA or gDNA derived from T cells, B-cell-depleted T cells, or PBMCs. The dataset comprised deeply sampled blood TCRbeta repertoires from subjects exposed to, actively infected with, or recovered from COVID-19. Overall results and qualifications from the work: How much clinical and demographic metadata was included differed by source and by participant, and the metadata was provided uncurated.

Collaborating institutions collected whole blood in K2EDTA tubes following their own protocols. For TCRbeta analysis, collaborators shipped samples as frozen whole blood, isolated PBMCs, or DNA extracted from either of those sample types. This clone was recorded at least ten times. Its antigen is still unknown. No base quality information exists; no much larger clone differs at one position. The junction shows trimming of 4 bases on V and 2 bases on J, plus 9 bases between the germline ends. There are 14 amino acids in the CDR3, from cysteine to phenylalanine inclusive. The retained sequence is limited to the CDR3, 42 bases, with the frame set at the first base. From a lookup of the germline V gene (reference sequence), CDR1 and CDR2 are MNHEY and SMNVEV. The immunoSEQ Assay, a bias-controlled multiplex PCR, was used to amplify TCRbeta CDR3 regions from genomic DNA. On the authors' methods: Within the assay, amplification of reference gene primers was used to estimate how many nucleated cells each sample contained. To quantify the absolute abundance of each unique TCRbeta CDR3 rearrangement, sequence reads were collapsed and filtered. For each sample, productive Simpson clonality was calculated as the square root of Simpson's diversity index over productive rearrangements. Here the immuneACCESS table is served through TCRdb, limited to in-frame sequences with V and J called. Missing clones are a known gap in these copies; in checked studies unresolved V genes cover under half, and the rest lacks a known reason. The V and J calls and clone size are taken from that table; D and trimming were inferred from the DNA. Here the sample has about 83,000 clones; around 84% occur a single time. The ten largest account for 22% of the sample.

The specimen was peripheral blood. The source is a woman older than 75 in a cohort sampled during active or convalescent COVID-19. The chain uses TRBV27 and TRBJ1-5; matching of 5 bases hints at TRBD1 as the D gene. The DNA sequence is as follows: TGTGCCAGCAGTTCGACAGTAGGCAATCAGCCCCAGCATTTT. The translation is CASSSTVGNQPQHF.